This record looks at one T cell receptor (beta chain) sequence and its context. Its cognate antigen is unknown. This PCR relied on a set of 60 Vbeta primers and 13 Jbeta primers. Libraries were prepared by immunoSEQ multiplex PCR; TCRdb keeps only in-frame clonotypes and omits some of them. The sample lists about 200,000 clones; roughly 70% were seen once. The germline V gene encodes CDR1 MNHEY and CDR2 SMNVEV (reference sequence). The CDR3 is made up of 14 amino acids. J lost 4 bases, V lost 4 bases, and 4 bases had no gene match. This specimen comes from a study of cytomegalovirus exposure and HLA in healthy donors. Study background: Inside one of the first data releases sat around 85 million unique TCRs taken from HLA-typed donors.

General observations from the study: Some segments of the V type, notably TRBV6-2 and TRBV6-3, were excluded as indistinguishable. Researchers catalogued some 160 TCR beta chains as cytomegalovirus-associated. TCR beta V- and J-gene trimming was later associated with a missense DCLRE1C variant.

The sample comprised PBMCs. The gene calls are TRBV27 and TRBJ1-5, with 7 bases matching TRBD1. This sequence was found in a woman aged 25 to 39 in good health and CMV-seronegative. The chain's CDR3 is CASSYRGWNQPQHF. In DNA, the CDR3 is TGTGCCAGCAGTTACAGGGGTTGGAATCAGCCCCAGCATTTT.